The T cell receptor (beta chain) described here comes from a study of shared clonotypes between healthy human individuals. The table came from immunoSEQ multiplex PCR; TCRdb's copy has only in-frame clones and leaves some out. The data contain some 1,600,000 clones, about 98% of them singletons. Germline V gene lookup returns CDR1 SGHDN and CDR2 FVKESK. The CDR3 has 18 amino acids. The V end was cut by 5 bases, the J end by 3 bases, with 25 bases between. The specimen was naive CD4+ T cells sorted from blood. Subset defined: CD45RA+ positively selected. This TCR was recovered from a man aged 25-45 years in good health. The rearrangement links TRBV14 to TRBJ1-2; D gene uncertain. The CDR3 here is CASSESFEGPVGYYGYTF. DNA for the CDR3: TGTGCCAGCAGCGAGAGCTTCGAAGGACCTGTAGGGTACTATGGCTACACCTTC.